The rows below give T cell receptor beta chains drawn from one sample of a study of blood T cell repertoires in COVID-19. Here immunoSEQ multiplex PCR was the method, and the copy in TCRdb shows in-frame clones only, minus some. The data hold about 210,000 clones, with over 80% observed a single time. The sample taken for sequencing was PBMCs or T cells enriched from blood (not recorded which). The receptors derive from a man aged 18 to 30 with acute COVID-19. Each CDR3 is given with its conserved first and last residue. Fields, in order: J gene, D gene, V gene, CDR3 length, clone size, CDR3 DNA, CDR3 protein. A D gene is named only where the DNA matches it firmly. A row's size may be missing; if present it is once, few, many or a size class.

>TRBJ1-1|.|TRBV24-1|13|once
TGTGCCACCAGTGATTGGGGCCCGGAAGAAGCTTTCTTT
CATSDWGPEEAFF
>TRBJ1-1|.|TRBV2|13|.
TGTGCCACCACGGGGAGGAAGAACACTGAAGCTTTCTTT
CATTGRKNTEAFF
>TRBJ1-1|.|TRBV29-1|11|.
TGCAGCGTTACTACTGGGGCGGCTGCTTTCTTT
CSVTTGAAAFF
>TRBJ2-1|.|TRBV2|12|.
TGTGCCAGCAGTGAGCCCCCCGGTGAGCAGTTCTTC
CASSEPPGEQFF
>TRBJ2-1|TRBD2|TRBV19|15|.
TGTGCCACCAGGAGGGGATATAGCGGGATGATGGAGCAGTTCTTC
CATRRGYSGMMEQFF
>TRBJ1-2|.|TRBV19|13|.
TGTGCCAGTAGTATAGATCGGGTCGGTGGCTACACCTTC
CASSIDRVGGYTF
>TRBJ2-3|TRBD2|TRBV25-1|17|.
TGTGCCAGCAGTGAATCGCCCCCTAGCGGGAGGGCAGATACGCAGTATTTT
CASSESPPSGRADTQYF
>TRBJ2-3|TRBD2|TRBV19|14|.
TGTGCCAGTAGTAGCGGACTAGCGGGTGATACGCAGTATTTT
CASSSGLAGDTQYF
>TRBJ2-1|.|TRBV27|14|.
TGTGCCAGCGCGGTAGGAGCGGTCTACAATGAGCAGTTCTTC
CASAVGAVYNEQFF
>TRBJ2-7|.|TRBV28|16|.
TGTGCCAGCCGAACTTTGGGCCTCCCGGAGGTGCACGAGCAGTACTTC
CASRTLGLPEVHEQYF
>TRBJ1-1|.|TRBV5-6|13|.
TGTGCCAGCAGCTTTACAGGCAACACTGAAGCTTTCTTT
CASSFTGNTEAFF
>TRBJ2-5|.|TRBV7-9|18|once
TGTGCCAGCAGCTCTTCCCGGTCCCTCCCCCGATACCAAGAGACCCAGTACTTC
CASSSSRSLPRYQETQYF
>TRBJ2-3|TRBD1|TRBV7-2|16|.
TGTGCCAGCAGCAAACCAGGGGGAATAGTGACAGATACGCAGTATTTT
CASSKPGGIVTDTQYF
>TRBJ2-3|.|TRBV19|14|.
TGTGCCAGTAGTTATGACAGACGCACAGATACGCAGTATTTT
CASSYDRRTDTQYF
>TRBJ2-1|.|TRBV24-1|14|.
TGTGCCACCAGTGCGGCGGGATCCTACAATGAGCAGTTCTTC
CATSAAGSYNEQFF
>TRBJ2-7|.|TRBV27|15|.
TGTGCCAGCAGTCCTTCTGGGCTAGGGGCCTACGAGCAGTACTTC
CASSPSGLGAYEQYF
>TRBJ2-3|.|TRBV28|14|.
TGTGCCAGCAGTTCTCCCGGAGCCACAGATACGCAGTATTTT
CASSSPGATDTQYF
>TRBJ2-7|.|TRBV9|16|few
TGTGCCAGCAGCGCCATGGCCGGGACTCCAAAATACGAGCAGTACTTC
CASSAMAGTPKYEQYF
>TRBJ1-1|.|TRBV7-9|12|.
TGTGCCAGCAGCGTCGAAGGGGATGAAGCTTTCTTT
CASSVEGDEAFF
>TRBJ2-1|.|TRBV28|14|.
TGTGCCAGCAGAGAGACTAGCTCCTACAATGAGCAGTTCTTC
CASRETSSYNEQFF
>TRBJ2-3|TRBD1|TRBV14|15|.
TGTGCCAGCAGCCCCAGGGGGTACCCCACAGATACGCAGTATTTT
CASSPRGYPTDTQYF
>TRBJ1-4|TRBD1|TRBV24-1|16|.
TGTGCCACCAGTGATTCTAGGACAGGGGGAGTTGAAAAACTGTTTTTT
CATSDSRTGGVEKLFF
>TRBJ2-7|.|TRBV27|14|.
TGTGCCAGCAGTTTATCCCTAGCGCACTACGAGCAGTACTTC
CASSLSLAHYEQYF
>TRBJ1-3|TRBD1|TRBV27|14|.
TGTGCCAGCAGTACAGGGGGCCCTGGAAACACCATATATTTT
CASSTGGPGNTIYF
>TRBJ2-5|.|TRBV11-3|15|.
TGTGCCAGCAGCTTAGTGGGGACTCCCCAAGAGACCCAGTACTTC
CASSLVGTPQETQYF
>TRBJ1-2|.|TRBV12-3/TRBV12-4|12|.
TGTGCCAGCAGTGCGGGACGAAATGGCTACACCTTC
CASSAGRNGYTF
>TRBJ1-2|TRBD1|TRBV6-5|12|.
TGTGCCAGCACCCGACAGGGGGACGGCTACACCTTC
CASTRQGDGYTF
>TRBJ2-2|TRBD2|TRBV7-9|16|.
TGTGCAGCCCCTAGCGGGAAAACACAGAACACCGGGGAGCTGTTTTTT
CAAPSGKTQNTGELFF
>TRBJ2-4|.|TRBV7-6|13|once
TGTGCCAGCAGCCCAGGTGTGGAAAACATTCAGTACTTC
CASSPGVENIQYF
>TRBJ1-5|.|TRBV7-9|15|.
TGTGCCAGCAGCTTAGTTTGGCAGGTCAATCAGCCCCAGCATTTT
CASSLVWQVNQPQHF
>TRBJ2-7|TRBD2|TRBV27|16|.
TGTGCCAGCAGTTTAAGTAGCGGGAGTTTTTCCTACGAGCAGTACTTC
CASSLSSGSFSYEQYF
>TRBJ1-1|TRBD1|TRBV4-1|16|.
TGCGCCAGCAGCCAGATACCAGGGGGCTCGGACACTGAAGCTTTCTTT
CASSQIPGGSDTEAFF
>TRBJ2-5|.|TRBV6-5|14|.
TGTGCCAGCACTTTTGTCAGTTTCATCGAGACCCAGTACTTC
CASTFVSFIETQYF
>TRBJ2-5|.|TRBV6-9|13|.
TGTGCCAACCTGACAGACACCCAAGAGACCCAGTACTTC
CANLTDTQETQYF
>TRBJ1-4|TRBD1|TRBV6-5|14|.
TGTGCCAGCAGTTACTCGGACAGGGCTGAAAAACTGTTTTTT
CASSYSDRAEKLFF
>TRBJ1-5|.|TRBV7-6|18|.
TGTGCCAGCAGCTTAGCCCGAGGTTCTCAGGGCGTCAATCAGCCCCAGCATTTT
CASSLARGSQGVNQPQHF
>TRBJ2-7|TRBD2|TRBV14|13|.
TGTGCCAGCAGCTACCTGACTAGCGGGAAGCAGTACTTC
CASSYLTSGKQYF
>TRBJ1-1|.|TRBV5-4|15|once
TGTGCCAGCAGTCGAGGGCCCGAGGTGAACACTGAAGCTTTCTTT
CASSRGPEVNTEAFF
>TRBJ1-1|.|TRBV5-4|14|.
TGTGCCAGCAGCTTTTATGGTGGGCCGGCTGAAGCTTTCTTT
CASSFYGGPAEAFF
>TRBJ2-1|.|TRBV7-6|16|.
TGTGCCAGCAGCTTAGGATTTGGGAGCTCCTACAATGAGCAGTTCTTC
CASSLGFGSSYNEQFF
>TRBJ2-3|TRBD2|TRBV11-1|14|.
TGTGCCAGCAGCGGGACTAGCGGGAAAGATACGCAGTATTTT
CASSGTSGKDTQYF